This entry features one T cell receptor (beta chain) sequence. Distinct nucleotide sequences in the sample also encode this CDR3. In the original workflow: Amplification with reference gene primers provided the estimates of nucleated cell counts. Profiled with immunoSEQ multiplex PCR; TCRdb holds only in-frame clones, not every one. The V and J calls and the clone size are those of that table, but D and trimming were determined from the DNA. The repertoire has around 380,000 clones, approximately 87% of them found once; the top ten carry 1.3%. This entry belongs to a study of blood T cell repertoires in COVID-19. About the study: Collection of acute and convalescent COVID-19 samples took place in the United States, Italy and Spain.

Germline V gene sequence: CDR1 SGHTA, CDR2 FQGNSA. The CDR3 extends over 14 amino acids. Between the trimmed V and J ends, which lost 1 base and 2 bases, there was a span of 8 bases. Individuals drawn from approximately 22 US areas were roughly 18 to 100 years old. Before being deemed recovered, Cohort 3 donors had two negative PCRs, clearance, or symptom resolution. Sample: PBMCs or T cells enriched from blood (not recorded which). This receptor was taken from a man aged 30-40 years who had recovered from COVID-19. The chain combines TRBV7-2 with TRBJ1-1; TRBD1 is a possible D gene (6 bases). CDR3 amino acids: CASSLDRANTEAFF. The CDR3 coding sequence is TGTGCCAGCAGCTTAGACAGGGCCAACACTGAAGCTTTCTTT. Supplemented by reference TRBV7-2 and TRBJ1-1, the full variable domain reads GAGVSQSPSNKVTEKGKDVELRCDPISGHTALYWYRQSLGQGLEFLIYFQGNSAPDKSGLPSDRFSAERTGGSVSTLTIQRTQQEDSAVYLCASSLDRANTEAFFGQGTRLTVV.